The source of this T cell receptor beta chain is a study of cytomegalovirus exposure and HLA in healthy donors. Study results and limitations: First-cohort TCR clusters tended to co-occur in the approximately 110 validation repertoires, a later analysis found.

CDR3 size: 14 residues. Germline values: CDR1 PRHDT, CDR2 FYEKMQ (reference sequence). The germline V and J ends were trimmed by 5 bases and 5 bases, with 15 bases remaining between them. Assay used: immunoSEQ multiplex PCR; TCRdb lists only in-frame clones, some missing. Among 120,000 to 150,000 clones listed, about 87% were seen once. A note on this clone: Its antigen is unidentified.

The rearrangement links TRBV13 to TRBJ1-1; D remains ambiguous. Sequencing was done on a sample of PBMCs. The receptor was derived from a young man in good health and CMV-seropositive. The DNA of the CDR3 is TGTGCCAGCAGCCCCGGCCGGGATGAAACTGAAGCTTTCTTT. Encoded protein: CASSPGRDETEAFF.